This TCR beta chain comes out of a study of blood T cell repertoires in COVID-19. Looking at the study overall: PBMCs, B-cell-depleted T cells, or T cells provided the cDNA or gDNA that made up the material.

Some clones are missing from TCRdb's copy, which holds only in-frame ones; the method was immunoSEQ multiplex PCR. The sample lists about 350,000 clones; roughly 86% were seen once. Seattle patients were enrolled while actively infected and followed longitudinally. CDR1 and CDR2 from the germline V gene are LNHDA and SQIVND (reference sequence). V gave up 1 base and J gave up 3 bases; unmatched junction bases: 6. The CDR3 contains 15 residues. The chain has TRBV19 and TRBJ2-7; 7 bases align to TRBD1. Sequenced sample: peripheral blood. The clonotype was recovered from a woman between 70 and 85 years old with COVID-19, enrolled during active disease. The CDR3 sequence is CASSIGAGGFYEQYF. The CDR3 DNA is TGTGCCAGTAGTATAGGGGCAGGGGGTTTCTACGAGCAGTACTTC.